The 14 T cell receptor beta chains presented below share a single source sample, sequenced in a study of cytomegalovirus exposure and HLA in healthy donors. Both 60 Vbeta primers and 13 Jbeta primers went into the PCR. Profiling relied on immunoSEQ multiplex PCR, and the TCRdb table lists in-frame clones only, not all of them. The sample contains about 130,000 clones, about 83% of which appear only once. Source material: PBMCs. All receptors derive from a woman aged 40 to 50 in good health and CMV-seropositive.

In DNA form, the CDR3 reads TGTGCCAGCAGTGACGGACAGTACAATGAGCAGTTCTTC. It yields the protein CASSDGQYNEQFF. The rearrangement joins TRBV6-4 to TRBJ2-1; weak D call: TRBD1 (6 bases). V lost 2 bases to trimming and J lost 4 bases, with 6 bases between them. In germline, CDR1 is MRHNA, CDR2 SNTAGT. This CDR3 is 13 amino acids long.

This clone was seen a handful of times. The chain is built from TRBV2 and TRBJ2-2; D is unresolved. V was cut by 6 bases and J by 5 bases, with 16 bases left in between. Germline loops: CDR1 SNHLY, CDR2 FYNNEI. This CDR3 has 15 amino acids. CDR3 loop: CASSLYRTGTGELFF. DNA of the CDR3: TGTGCCAGCAGCCTATACCGAACCGGGACCGGGGAGCTGTTTTTT. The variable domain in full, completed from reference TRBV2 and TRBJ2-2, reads EPEVTQTPSHQVTQMGQEVILRCVPISNHLYFYWYRQILGQKVEFLVSFYNNEISEKSEIFDDQFSVERPDGSNFTLKIRSTKLEDSAMYFCASSLYRTGTGELFFGEGSRLTVL.

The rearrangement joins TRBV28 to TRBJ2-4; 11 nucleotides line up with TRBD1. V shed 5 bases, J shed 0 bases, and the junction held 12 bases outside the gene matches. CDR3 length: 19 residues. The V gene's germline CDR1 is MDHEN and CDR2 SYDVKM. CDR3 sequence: CASSLGTGGPSLAKNIQYF. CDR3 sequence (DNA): TGTGCCAGCAGTCTCGGGACAGGGGGACCCTCACTAGCCAAAAACATTCAGTACTTC.

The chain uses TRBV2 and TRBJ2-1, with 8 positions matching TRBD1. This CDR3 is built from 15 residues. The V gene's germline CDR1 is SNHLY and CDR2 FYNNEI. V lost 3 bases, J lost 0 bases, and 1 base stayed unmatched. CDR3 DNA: TGTGCCAGCAGTGATACAGGGGGCTCCTACAATGAGCAGTTCTTC. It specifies CASSDTGGSYNEQFF.

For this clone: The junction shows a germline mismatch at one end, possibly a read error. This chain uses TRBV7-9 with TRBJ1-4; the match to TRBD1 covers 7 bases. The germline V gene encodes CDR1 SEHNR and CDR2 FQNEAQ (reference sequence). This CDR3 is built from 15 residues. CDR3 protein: CSSSLLRTGGEKLFF. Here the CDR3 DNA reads TGTTCCAGCAGCTTACTCAGGACAGGAGGCGAAAAACTGTTTTTT.

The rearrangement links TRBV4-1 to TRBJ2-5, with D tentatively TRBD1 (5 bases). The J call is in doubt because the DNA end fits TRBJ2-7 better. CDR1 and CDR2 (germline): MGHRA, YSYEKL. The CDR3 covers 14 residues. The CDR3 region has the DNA TGCGCCAGCAGCCAAGAGGACATCTCCTACGAGCAGTACTTC. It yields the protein CASSQEDISYEQYF.

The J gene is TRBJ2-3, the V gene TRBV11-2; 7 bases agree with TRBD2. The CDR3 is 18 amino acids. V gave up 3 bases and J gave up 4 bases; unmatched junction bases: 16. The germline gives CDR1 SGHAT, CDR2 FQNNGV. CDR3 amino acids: CASSLFIVREVASDTQYF. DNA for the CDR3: TGTGCCAGCAGCTTGTTTATTGTACGGGAGGTTGCGTCAGATACGCAGTATTTT.

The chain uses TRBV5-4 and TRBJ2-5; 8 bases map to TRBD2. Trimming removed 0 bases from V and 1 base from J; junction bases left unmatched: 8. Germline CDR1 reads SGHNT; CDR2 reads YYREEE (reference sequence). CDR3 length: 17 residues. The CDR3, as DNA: TGTGCCAGCAGCTTGGAATCGCTAGCGGGCGTCCAAGAGACCCAGTACTTC. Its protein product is CASSLESLAGVQETQYF.

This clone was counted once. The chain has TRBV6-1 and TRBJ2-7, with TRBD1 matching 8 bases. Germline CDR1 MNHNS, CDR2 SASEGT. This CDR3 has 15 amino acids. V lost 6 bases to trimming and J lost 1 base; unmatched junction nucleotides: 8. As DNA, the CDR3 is TGTGCCAGCAGGCAAGGACAGGGCGGTTCCTACGAGCAGTACTTC. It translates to CASRQGQGGSYEQYF.

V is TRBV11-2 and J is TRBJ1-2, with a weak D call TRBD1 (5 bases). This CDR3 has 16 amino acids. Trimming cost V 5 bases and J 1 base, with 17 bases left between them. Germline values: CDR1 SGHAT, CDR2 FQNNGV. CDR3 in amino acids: CASSISTRGDNYGYTF. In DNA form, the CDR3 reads TGTGCCAGCAGCATCTCCACACGGGGGGATAACTATGGCTACACCTTC.

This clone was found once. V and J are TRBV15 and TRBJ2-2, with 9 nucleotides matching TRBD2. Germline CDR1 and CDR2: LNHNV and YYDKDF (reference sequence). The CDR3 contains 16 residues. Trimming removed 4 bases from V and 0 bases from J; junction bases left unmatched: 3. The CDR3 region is CATSNSGRANTGELFF. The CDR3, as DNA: TGTGCCACCAGCAATAGCGGGAGAGCGAACACCGGGGAGCTGTTTTTT.

CDR3 sequence: CASSQGPGRIDQPQHF. The CDR3 DNA reads as TGCGCCAGCAGCCAAGGGCCGGGTAGGATTGATCAGCCCCAGCATTTT. V and J are TRBV4-1 and TRBJ1-5; D is unresolved. The CDR3 spans 16 residues. Germline-derived CDR1 and CDR2 are MGHRA and YSYEKL. Trimming shortened V by 1 base and J by 5 bases, and 15 bases separated the two germline ends.

CDR3 bases: TGTGCCAGCAGTCCCGCGACAGGGGGCATAGGTGAAAAACTGTTTTTT. Residues: CASSPATGGIGEKLFF. V and J are TRBV27 and TRBJ1-4, with 10 bases lining up with TRBD1. Germline trimming cut 5 bases from V and 7 bases from J; bases unmatched to any gene: 10. Looked up from germline, CDR1 is MNHEY and CDR2 is SMNVEV (reference sequence). This CDR3 is built from 16 residues. Using reference TRBV27 and TRBJ1-4 for the parts outside the CDR3, the full variable domain is EAQVTQNPRYLITVTGKKLTVTCSQNMNHEYMSWYRQDPGLGLRQIYYSMNVEVTDKGDVPEGYKVSRKEKRNFPLILESPSPNQTSLYFCASSPATGGIGEKLFFGSGTQLSVL.

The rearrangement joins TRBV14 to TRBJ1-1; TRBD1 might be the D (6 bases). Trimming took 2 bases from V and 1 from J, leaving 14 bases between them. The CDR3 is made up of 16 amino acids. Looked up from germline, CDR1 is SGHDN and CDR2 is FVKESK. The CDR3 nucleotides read TGTGCCAGCAGCCAAAGGGGGAGGGGTTGGAACACTGAAGCTTTCTTT. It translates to CASSQRGRGWNTEAFF.